The entry below describes one TCR beta chain. The CDR3 is 14 residues long. CDR1 and CDR2 from the germline V gene are SGDLS and YYNGEE. V lost 3 bases, J lost 8 bases, and 10 bases stayed unmatched. The data derive from a study of blood T cell repertoires in COVID-19. Turning to the study itself: Samples of COVID-19 (acute and convalescent) were obtained from the United States, Italy and Spain. Sample material is recorded as cDNA or gDNA derived from T cells, B-cell-depleted T cells, or PBMCs.

Source study methods: By means of reference gene primer amplification, nucleated cell counts were estimated. Method: immunoSEQ multiplex PCR; TCRdb's copy keeps in-frame clones and lacks some. V, J and clone size reflect that table, while D and trimming were determined from the DNA. The sample holds 150,000 to 200,000 clones, around 79% seen once. This sequence originates from a woman aged 70-85 years with acute or convalescent COVID-19. Sequencing was carried out using peripheral blood. The chain has TRBV9 and TRBJ1-2; 7 bases agree with TRBD1. The CDR3 bases are TGTGCCAGCAGCGCCGAGACAGGGCCGTTGGGCTACACCTTC. Translated: CASSAETGPLGYTF.